A selection of T cell receptor beta chains follows, all from one sample in a study of shared clonotypes between healthy human individuals. Here immunoSEQ multiplex PCR was the method, and the copy in TCRdb shows in-frame clones only, minus some. The sample yields about 2 million clones, just under 95% seen once. Sequencing was done on a sample of naive CD8+ T cells sorted from blood. All receptors derive from a man younger than 35 in good health. The CDR3 runs from the conserved cysteine through the conserved F or W. A D gene is named only where the DNA matches it firmly. Clone sizes are given selectively: once, few, many, or a class where the clone is expanded.

CDR3 length: 15
J gene: TRBJ2-7
clone size: .
D gene: TRBD1
V gene: TRBV6-5
CDR3 DNA: TGTGCCAGCAGTTTACAGAGGACAGGTTCCTACGAGCAGTACTTC
CDR3 protein: CASSLQRTGSYEQYF

CDR3 length: 18
J gene: TRBJ1-1
clone size: .
D gene: TRBD1
V gene: TRBV4-1
CDR3 DNA: TGCGCCAGCAGCCAAGATGCGAGGACAGGGGAGGGAGTCACTGAAGCTTTCTTT
CDR3 protein: CASSQDARTGEGVTEAFF

CDR3 length: 14
J gene: TRBJ2-7
clone size: .
D gene: .
V gene: TRBV4-3
CDR3 DNA: TGCGCCAGCAGCCAAGAGGAGGGGGCAGGGGAGCAGTACTTC
CDR3 protein: CASSQEEGAGEQYF

CDR3 length: 15
J gene: TRBJ2-7
clone size: .
D gene: TRBD1
V gene: TRBV4-1
CDR3 DNA: TGCGCCAGCAGCCAAGGGTGGACAGGGAACGACGAGCAGTACTTC
CDR3 protein: CASSQGWTGNDEQYF

CDR3 length: 13
J gene: TRBJ2-7
clone size: once
D gene: TRBD2
V gene: TRBV7-9
CDR3 DNA: TGTGCCAGCGGAAGCGGGGGGGGGCACGAGCAGTACTTC
CDR3 protein: CASGSGGGHEQYF

CDR3 length: 17
J gene: TRBJ2-1
clone size: .
D gene: .
V gene: TRBV7-9
CDR3 DNA: TGTGCCAGCAGCTCCCCGACCCCCCTAGGGATAGAAAATGAGCAGTTCTTC
CDR3 protein: CASSSPTPLGIENEQFF

CDR3 length: 20
J gene: TRBJ1-5
clone size: .
D gene: .
V gene: TRBV19
CDR3 DNA: TGTGCCAGTAGTCCCGGCCCCTGGGCGATCCGACACCCTCGAGATCAGCCCCAGCATTTT
CDR3 protein: CASSPGPWAIRHPRDQPQHF

CDR3 length: 16
J gene: TRBJ2-7
clone size: once
D gene: TRBD1
V gene: TRBV18
CDR3 DNA: TGTGCCAGCTCACCAGATGATGCAGGGGGCGGATACGAGCAGTACTTC
CDR3 protein: CASSPDDAGGGYEQYF

CDR3 length: 16
J gene: TRBJ2-1
clone size: .
D gene: TRBD1
V gene: TRBV9
CDR3 DNA: TGTGCCAGCAGCGTAGGGGGGACAGGGCGTAACAATGAGCAGTTCTTC
CDR3 protein: CASSVGGTGRNNEQFF

CDR3 length: 14
J gene: TRBJ2-7
clone size: .
D gene: .
V gene: TRBV5-1
CDR3 DNA: TGCGCCAGCAGCTTGGCCTTTTCCCAATACGAGCAGTACTTC
CDR3 protein: CASSLAFSQYEQYF

CDR3 length: 14
J gene: TRBJ1-6
clone size: .
D gene: .
V gene: TRBV4-1
CDR3 DNA: TGCGCCAGCAGCCAAGGGGCATTAAACTCACCCCTCCACTTT
CDR3 protein: CASSQGALNSPLHF

CDR3 length: 13
J gene: TRBJ2-7
clone size: .
D gene: .
V gene: TRBV6-1
CDR3 DNA: TGTGCCAGCAGTGAAGCTGGGGAATACGAGCAGTACTTC
CDR3 protein: CASSEAGEYEQYF

CDR3 length: 15
J gene: TRBJ2-7
clone size: .
D gene: TRBD1
V gene: TRBV28
CDR3 DNA: TGTGCCAGCAGTTTATGGCAGGGGGCACTGGACGAGCAGTACTTC
CDR3 protein: CASSLWQGALDEQYF

CDR3 length: 11
J gene: TRBJ2-2
clone size: .
D gene: .
V gene: TRBV19
CDR3 DNA: TGTGCCAGTAGTACGGCCGGGGAGCTGTTTTTT
CDR3 protein: CASSTAGELFF

CDR3 length: 14
J gene: TRBJ2-7
clone size: .
D gene: TRBD2
V gene: TRBV12-5
CDR3 DNA: TGTGCTAGTGGTTTAGGGCTAGCGGACTACGAGCAGTACTTC
CDR3 protein: CASGLGLADYEQYF

CDR3 length: 15
J gene: TRBJ2-5
clone size: .
D gene: .
V gene: TRBV25-1
CDR3 DNA: TGTGCCAGCAGTGAATTGCCAGGTCATGGAGAGACCCAGTACTTC
CDR3 protein: CASSELPGHGETQYF

CDR3 length: 17
J gene: TRBJ2-1
clone size: .
D gene: TRBD2
V gene: TRBV2
CDR3 DNA: TGTGCCAGCAGTCGAAAGACTAGCGGGAGTGGGGACAATGAGCAGTTCTTC
CDR3 protein: CASSRKTSGSGDNEQFF

CDR3 length: 12
J gene: TRBJ1-1
clone size: .
D gene: .
V gene: TRBV6-1
CDR3 DNA: TGTGCCAGCACGGACGGGAACACTGAAGCTTTCTTT
CDR3 protein: CASTDGNTEAFF

CDR3 length: 15
J gene: TRBJ2-7
clone size: .
D gene: .
V gene: TRBV9
CDR3 DNA: TGTGCCAGCAGCGTAGGGGGCGAAGTGGCCGAGTGGCAGTACTTC
CDR3 protein: CASSVGGEVAEWQYF

CDR3 length: 16
J gene: TRBJ1-1
clone size: .
D gene: .
V gene: TRBV11-2
CDR3 DNA: TGTGCCAGCAGCTTATTTCAGGGGCCTGGGAACACTGAAGCTTTCTTT
CDR3 protein: CASSLFQGPGNTEAFF

CDR3 length: 16
J gene: TRBJ2-3
clone size: .
D gene: .
V gene: TRBV6-1
CDR3 DNA: TGTGCCAGCAGTGAAGCGCGGCGGGGGCTAACAGATACGCAGTATTTT
CDR3 protein: CASSEARRGLTDTQYF

CDR3 length: 12
J gene: TRBJ2-4
clone size: .
D gene: .
V gene: TRBV29-1
CDR3 DNA: TGCAGCGTTTCTGAGACGTTGGACATTCAGTACTTC
CDR3 protein: CSVSETLDIQYF

CDR3 length: 18
J gene: TRBJ2-5
clone size: .
D gene: TRBD2
V gene: TRBV15
CDR3 DNA: TGTGCCACCAGCAGAGGAGGACGACTAGCGGGGTTCCAAGAGACCCAGTACTTC
CDR3 protein: CATSRGGRLAGFQETQYF

CDR3 length: 16
J gene: TRBJ2-2
clone size: .
D gene: .
V gene: TRBV2
CDR3 DNA: TGTGCCAGCAGTGAACGTCAGTTTCCATCCACCGGGGAGCTGTTTTTT
CDR3 protein: CASSERQFPSTGELFF

CDR3 length: 14
J gene: TRBJ2-7
clone size: .
D gene: .
V gene: TRBV6-5
CDR3 DNA: TGTGCCAGCAGTTACGGCAGGGTTGGGAACGAGCAGTACTTC
CDR3 protein: CASSYGRVGNEQYF

CDR3 length: 16
J gene: TRBJ2-2
clone size: .
D gene: TRBD1
V gene: TRBV5-4
CDR3 DNA: TGTGCCAGCAGCATAGGGGACAGGGGGCAAGTCGGGGAGCTGTTTTTT
CDR3 protein: CASSIGDRGQVGELFF

CDR3 length: 11
J gene: TRBJ2-5
clone size: .
D gene: .
V gene: TRBV14
CDR3 DNA: TGTGCCAGCAGCCAAGCAGGGACCCAGTACTTC
CDR3 protein: CASSQAGTQYF

CDR3 length: 19
J gene: TRBJ2-1
clone size: .
D gene: TRBD2
V gene: TRBV2
CDR3 DNA: TGTGCCAGCAGGGATACCGGGACTAGCGGGAGGTCCTCCTACAATGAGCAGTTCTTC
CDR3 protein: CASRDTGTSGRSSYNEQFF

CDR3 length: 17
J gene: TRBJ1-3
clone size: .
D gene: TRBD1
V gene: TRBV7-8
CDR3 DNA: TGTGCCAGCACCCTAGGGACAGTCATGACCCCCGGAAACACCATATATTTT
CDR3 protein: CASTLGTVMTPGNTIYF

CDR3 length: 15
J gene: TRBJ2-7
clone size: once
D gene: TRBD1
V gene: TRBV4-2
CDR3 DNA: TGTGCCAGCAGCCAATGGGACAGGGGGGCCGGCGAGCAGTACTTC
CDR3 protein: CASSQWDRGAGEQYF

CDR3 length: 16
J gene: TRBJ2-1
clone size: once
D gene: TRBD2
V gene: TRBV28
CDR3 DNA: TGTGCCAGCAGCCGCGGGACTAGCGGGGGGCGTTATGAGCAGTTCTTC
CDR3 protein: CASSRGTSGGRYEQFF

CDR3 length: 17
J gene: TRBJ1-6
clone size: .
D gene: .
V gene: TRBV5-1
CDR3 DNA: TGCGCCAGCAGCTTGGGTCCCAGTCGATCTCTTAGCGGTCCCCTCCACTTT
CDR3 protein: CASSLGPSRSLSGPLHF

CDR3 length: 12
J gene: TRBJ2-2
clone size: .
D gene: .
V gene: TRBV19
CDR3 DNA: TGTGCCAGTAGTACGGTCACCGGGGAGCTGTTTTTT
CDR3 protein: CASSTVTGELFF

CDR3 length: 13
J gene: TRBJ2-1
clone size: few
D gene: .
V gene: TRBV27
CDR3 DNA: TGTGCCAGCAGTCCGACTAGTCCCAATGAGCAGTTCTTC
CDR3 protein: CASSPTSPNEQFF

CDR3 length: 12
J gene: TRBJ2-7
clone size: .
D gene: .
V gene: TRBV6-1
CDR3 DNA: TGTGCCAGCAGAGTTCAGGGACTCGAGCAGTACTTC
CDR3 protein: CASRVQGLEQYF

CDR3 length: 16
J gene: TRBJ2-3
clone size: .
D gene: TRBD2
V gene: TRBV27
CDR3 DNA: TGTGCCAGCAGTGAACCTACTAGCGGGGGCCCAGATACGCAGTATTTT
CDR3 protein: CASSEPTSGGPDTQYF

CDR3 length: 14
J gene: TRBJ1-6
clone size: .
D gene: .
V gene: TRBV7-9
CDR3 DNA: TGTGCCAGCAGCCATGGGCAGTATAATTCACCCCTCCACTTT
CDR3 protein: CASSHGQYNSPLHF

CDR3 length: 20
J gene: TRBJ2-1
clone size: once
D gene: TRBD2
V gene: TRBV11-3
CDR3 DNA: TGTGCCAGCAGCTTAGACCGGGCTAGCGGGAACCTTGACGGCTACAATGAGCAGTTCTTC
CDR3 protein: CASSLDRASGNLDGYNEQFF

CDR3 length: 16
J gene: TRBJ2-7
clone size: .
D gene: TRBD2
V gene: TRBV11-2
CDR3 DNA: TGTGCCAGCAGCTTAGAGGGACTAGCGGGAATTTACGAGCAGTACTTC
CDR3 protein: CASSLEGLAGIYEQYF

CDR3 length: 16
J gene: TRBJ1-5
clone size: .
D gene: .
V gene: TRBV4-1
CDR3 DNA: TGCGCCAGCAGCCAAGAAGGGGGGGTGGGCAATCAGCCCCAGCATTTT
CDR3 protein: CASSQEGGVGNQPQHF

CDR3 length: 15
J gene: TRBJ2-1
clone size: .
D gene: .
V gene: TRBV10-3
CDR3 DNA: TGTGCCACCAGGGGGGTTGGGGAAGGGTACAATGAGCAGTTCTTC
CDR3 protein: CATRGVGEGYNEQFF

CDR3 length: 12
J gene: TRBJ1-1
clone size: .
D gene: .
V gene: TRBV30
CDR3 DNA: TGTGCCTGGAGTGTAACGGATTCTGAAGCTTTCTTT
CDR3 protein: CAWSVTDSEAFF

CDR3 length: 13
J gene: TRBJ2-7
clone size: .
D gene: .
V gene: TRBV4-1
CDR3 DNA: TGCGCCAGCAGCCAGCGAGGGGGTTACGAGCAGTACTTC
CDR3 protein: CASSQRGGYEQYF

CDR3 length: 13
J gene: TRBJ2-7
clone size: .
D gene: .
V gene: TRBV28
CDR3 DNA: TGTGCCAGCAGTTTACAAGTCTCCTACGAGCAGTACTTC
CDR3 protein: CASSLQVSYEQYF

CDR3 length: 14
J gene: TRBJ2-1
clone size: .
D gene: TRBD2
V gene: TRBV19
CDR3 DNA: TGTGCCACCAGAGAAGGGACTAGCAGGAATGAGCAGTTCTTC
CDR3 protein: CATREGTSRNEQFF

CDR3 length: 15
J gene: TRBJ1-1
clone size: .
D gene: .
V gene: TRBV21-1
CDR3 DNA: TGTGCCAGCAGCGATACAGGGGGCCCGAACACTGAAGCTTTCTTT
CDR3 protein: CASSDTGGPNTEAFF

CDR3 length: 12
J gene: TRBJ1-2
clone size: .
D gene: .
V gene: TRBV27
CDR3 DNA: TGTGCCAGCAGTCCGGGGACGGGCGGCTACACCTTC
CDR3 protein: CASSPGTGGYTF

CDR3 length: 14
J gene: TRBJ2-7
clone size: .
D gene: .
V gene: TRBV7-3
CDR3 DNA: TGTGCCAGCAGCTTATCGTCTGGGGCATACGAGCAGTACTTC
CDR3 protein: CASSLSSGAYEQYF

CDR3 length: 13
J gene: TRBJ2-7
clone size: .
D gene: TRBD1
V gene: TRBV19
CDR3 DNA: TGTGCCAGTAGTCCGACAGGGGCTTACGAGCAGTACTTC
CDR3 protein: CASSPTGAYEQYF

CDR3 length: 13
J gene: TRBJ2-1
clone size: .
D gene: .
V gene: TRBV10-2
CDR3 DNA: TGCGCCAGCAGTGACCCGACTCCCAATGAGCAGTTCTTC
CDR3 protein: CASSDPTPNEQFF

CDR3 length: 16
J gene: TRBJ2-7
clone size: .
D gene: TRBD1
V gene: TRBV6-1
CDR3 DNA: TGTGCCAGCAGTGTCTACAGGGGGCAATTAGGTGACGAGCAGTACTTC
CDR3 protein: CASSVYRGQLGDEQYF